This TCR beta chain was found in a study of Graves' ophthalmopathy and Graves' hyperthyroidism. Study results and limitations: Also, most clonotypes expanded in the thyroid above 0.001 frequency appeared in blood.

This clonotype was seen ten or more times. No antigen is known for it. Germline assignment: CDR1 SGHTA and CDR2 FQGTGA. With 1 base removed from V and 7 bases from J, the gap between germline ends came to 13 bases. This CDR3 is built from 14 residues. Newly diagnosed hyperthyroidism donors, aged 18 to 65, duration under 2 months. Transcripts of RNA were the source for amplifying TCR beta CDR3 regions. The workflow started with a first-round RT-PCR run with HTBI primers and then moved on to a second-round multiplex PCR. MiXCR was run by TCRdb on the multiplex PCR reads, yielding one entry per CDR3 protein. The sample contains some 360,000 distinct CDR3 sequences, 17% of which appear only once.

The chain recombines TRBV7-3 with TRBJ2-5, with D perhaps TRBD1 or TRBD2 (5 bases each). Material: peripheral blood. This receptor was taken from an adult woman with stable Graves' hyperthyroidism. CDR3 in DNA: TGTGCCAGCAGCTTAAGGGGTAGTGGGGGGACCCAGTACTTC. Amino acids: CASSLRGSGGTQYF.